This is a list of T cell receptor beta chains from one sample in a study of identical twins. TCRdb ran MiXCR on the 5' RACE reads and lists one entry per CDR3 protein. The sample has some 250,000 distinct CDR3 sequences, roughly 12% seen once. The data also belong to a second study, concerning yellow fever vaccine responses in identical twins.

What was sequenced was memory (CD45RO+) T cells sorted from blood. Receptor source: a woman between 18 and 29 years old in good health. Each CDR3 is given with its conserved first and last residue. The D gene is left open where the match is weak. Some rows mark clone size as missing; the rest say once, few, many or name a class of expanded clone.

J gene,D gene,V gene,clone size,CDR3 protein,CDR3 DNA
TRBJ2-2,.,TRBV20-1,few,CSARQTGTGELFF,TGCAGTGCTCGCCAGACGGGCACCGGGGAGCTGTTTTTT
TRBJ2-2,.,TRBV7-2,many,CASSLASQAGELFF,TGTGCCAGCAGCTTAGCTAGCCAGGCCGGGGAGCTGTTTTTT
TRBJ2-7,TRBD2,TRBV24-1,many,CATSDRAGDSYEQYF,TGTGCCACCAGTGATCGGGCGGGGGATTCCTACGAGCAGTACTTC
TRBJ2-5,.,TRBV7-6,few,CASSLTGEIQETQYF,TGTGCCAGCAGCTTAACGGGAGAAATCCAAGAGACCCAGTACTTC
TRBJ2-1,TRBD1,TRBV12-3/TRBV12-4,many,CASSSRDRGANEQFF,TGTGCCAGCAGTAGCCGGGACAGGGGGGCGAATGAGCAGTTCTTC
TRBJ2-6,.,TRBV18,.,CASSPPSRVSGANVLTF,TGTGCCAGCTCACCACCCTCCAGGGTATCTGGGGCCAACGTCCTGACTTTC
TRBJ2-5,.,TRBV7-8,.,CASSFLDQETQYF,TGTGCCAGCAGCTTTCTGGACCAAGAGACCCAGTACTTC
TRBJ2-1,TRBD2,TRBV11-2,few,CASRMVAGVGEQFF,TGTGCCAGCAGGATGGTAGCGGGAGTGGGCGAGCAGTTCTTC
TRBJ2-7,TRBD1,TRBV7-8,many,CASSLGQNYEQYF,TGTGCCAGCAGTTTGGGACAGAACTACGAGCAGTACTTC
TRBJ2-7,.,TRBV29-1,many,CSVERGNAYEQYF,TGCAGCGTTGAACGGGGGAATGCCTACGAGCAGTACTTC
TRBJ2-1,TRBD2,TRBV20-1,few,CSAGTPGLGLDEQFF,TGCAGTGCTGGGACCCCGGGACTAGGTCTTGATGAGCAGTTCTTC
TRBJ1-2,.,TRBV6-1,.,CASSENRDYGYTF,TGTGCCAGCAGTGAGAACAGGGACTATGGCTACACCTTC
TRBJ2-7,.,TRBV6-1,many,CASSERDSLLPAYEQYF,TGTGCCAGCAGTGAGCGGGACAGCCTTCTTCCTGCCTACGAGCAGTACTTC
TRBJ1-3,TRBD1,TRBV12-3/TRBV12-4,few,CASSDQGASGNTIYF,TGTGCCAGCAGTGATCAGGGGGCTTCTGGAAACACCATATATTTT
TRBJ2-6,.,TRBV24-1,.,CATSDADSGANVLTF,TGTGCCACCAGTGATGCGGACTCTGGGGCCAACGTCCTGACTTTC
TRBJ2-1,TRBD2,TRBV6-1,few,CATVESSGGLNEQFF,TGTGCCACGGTGGAGAGTAGCGGGGGCCTCAATGAGCAGTTCTTC
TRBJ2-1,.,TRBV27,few,CASSISGGGSYNEQFF,TGTGCCAGCAGCATAAGCGGTGGGGGGTCCTACAATGAGCAGTTCTTC
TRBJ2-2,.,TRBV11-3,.,CASSSSLTGELFF,TGTGCCAGCAGCTCGTCTTTAACCGGGGAGCTGTTTTTT
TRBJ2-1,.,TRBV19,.,CASSRALYNEQFF,TGTGCCAGTAGTAGGGCCCTCTACAATGAGCAGTTCTTC
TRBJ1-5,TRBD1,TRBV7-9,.,CASSSSIGTVNQPQHF,TGTGCCAGCAGCTCGAGTATCGGGACAGTCAATCAGCCCCAGCATTTT
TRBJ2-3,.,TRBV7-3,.,CASSQSSGIFSDTQYF,TGTGCCAGCAGCCAAAGCTCCGGGATTTTCTCAGATACGCAGTATTTT
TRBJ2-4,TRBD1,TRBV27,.,CASRPTGAAIQYF,TGTGCCAGCAGACCCACAGGGGCGGCCATTCAGTACTTC
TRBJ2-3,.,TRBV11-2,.,CASSFGRADTQYF,TGTGCCAGCAGCTTCGGTCGTGCAGATACGCAGTATTTT
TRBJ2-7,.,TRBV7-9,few,CASSNDREAGYYEQYF,TGTGCCAGCAGCAACGACAGGGAGGCTGGCTACTACGAGCAGTACTTC
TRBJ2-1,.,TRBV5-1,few,CASSSNNGEQFF,TGCGCCAGCAGCTCTAACAACGGGGAGCAGTTCTTC
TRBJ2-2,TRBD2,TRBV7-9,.,CASSMGLAEHTGELFF,TGTGCCAGCAGCATGGGACTAGCGGAGCACACCGGGGAGCTGTTTTTT
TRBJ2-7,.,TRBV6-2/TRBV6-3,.,CASSGLSVGRLYEQYF,TGTGCCAGCAGTGGCCTAAGCGTGGGGCGACTCTACGAGCAGTACTTC
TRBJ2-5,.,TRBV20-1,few,CSARDGGTQETQYF,TGCAGTGCTAGAGATGGAGGAACACAAGAGACCCAGTACTTC